This T cell receptor (beta chain) was observed in a study of T-cell reconstitution after alpha-beta-depleted transplantation in children. The authors prepared the TCRbeta library with unique molecular identifiers. TCRdb reprocessed the PCR reads with MiXCR, giving one entry per CDR3 protein. The data contain about 420,000 distinct CDR3 sequences, roughly 17% of them singletons. This clonotype was seen ten or more times. Sequencing was performed on PBMCs, mostly from graft donor cells, taken 360 days after TCRalphabeta/CD19-depleted stem cell transplant. The clonotype was recovered from a boy in the first two years of life who had a stem cell transplant for Wiskott-Aldrich syndrome, so the T cells may come from the graft donor.

CDR3 loop: CASSSGPNEEQFF. Written as DNA, the CDR3 is TGTGCCAGCAGTAGCGGGCCAAATGAGGAGCAGTTCTTC. The rearrangement uses TRBV5-5 and TRBJ2-1, with 7 bases identical to TRBD2. V lost 5 bases to trimming and J lost 10 bases; unmatched junction nucleotides: 9. Germline CDR1 reads SGHKS; CDR2 reads YYEKEE (reference sequence). This CDR3 has 13 residues.